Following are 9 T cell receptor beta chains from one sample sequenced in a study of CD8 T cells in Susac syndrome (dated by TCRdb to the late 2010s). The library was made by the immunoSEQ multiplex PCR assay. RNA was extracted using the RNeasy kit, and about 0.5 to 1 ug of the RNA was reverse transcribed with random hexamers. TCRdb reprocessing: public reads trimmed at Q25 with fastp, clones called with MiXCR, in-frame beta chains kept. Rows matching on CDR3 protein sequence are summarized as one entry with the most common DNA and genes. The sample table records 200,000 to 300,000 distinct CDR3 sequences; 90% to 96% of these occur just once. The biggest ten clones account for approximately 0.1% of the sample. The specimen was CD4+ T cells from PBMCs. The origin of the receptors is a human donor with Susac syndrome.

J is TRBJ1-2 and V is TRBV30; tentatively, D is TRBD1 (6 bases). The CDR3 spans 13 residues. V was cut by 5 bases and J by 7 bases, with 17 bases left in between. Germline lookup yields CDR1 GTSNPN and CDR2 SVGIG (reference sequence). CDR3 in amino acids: CAWGRGAVGGYTF. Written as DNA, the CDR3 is TGTGCCTGGGGTAGGGGGGCGGTAGGTGGCTACACCTTC.

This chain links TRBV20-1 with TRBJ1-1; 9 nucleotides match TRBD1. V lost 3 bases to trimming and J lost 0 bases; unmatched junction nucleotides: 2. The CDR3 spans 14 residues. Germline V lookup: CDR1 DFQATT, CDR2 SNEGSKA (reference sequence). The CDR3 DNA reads TGCAGTGCTAGGGGGACAGGGATGAACACTGAAGCTTTCTTT. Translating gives CSARGTGMNTEAFF.

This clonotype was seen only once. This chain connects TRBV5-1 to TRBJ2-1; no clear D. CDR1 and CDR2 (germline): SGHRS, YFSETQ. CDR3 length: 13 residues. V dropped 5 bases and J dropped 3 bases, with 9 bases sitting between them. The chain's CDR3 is CASRRVDYNEQFF. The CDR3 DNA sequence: TGCGCCAGCAGACGAGTGGACTACAATGAGCAGTTCTTC. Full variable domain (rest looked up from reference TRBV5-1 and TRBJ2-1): KAGVTQTPRYLIKTRGQQVTLSCSPISGHRSVSWYQQTPGQGLQFLFEYFSETQRNKGNFPGRFSGRQFSNSRSEMNVSTLELGDSALYLCASRRVDYNEQFFGPGTRLTVL.

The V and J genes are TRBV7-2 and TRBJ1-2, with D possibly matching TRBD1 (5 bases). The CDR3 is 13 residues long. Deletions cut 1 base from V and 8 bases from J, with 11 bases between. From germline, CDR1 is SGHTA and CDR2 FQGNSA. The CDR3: CASSLGGVRGYTF. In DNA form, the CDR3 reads TGTGCCAGCAGCTTAGGGGGGGTCCGGGGCTACACCTTC.

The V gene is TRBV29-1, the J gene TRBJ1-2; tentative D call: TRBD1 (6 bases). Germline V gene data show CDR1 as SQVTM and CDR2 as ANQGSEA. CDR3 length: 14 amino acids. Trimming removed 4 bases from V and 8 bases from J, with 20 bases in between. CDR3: CSVGQALYTGGYTF. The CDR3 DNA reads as TGCAGCGTTGGACAGGCCCTATACACGGGAGGCTACACCTTC.

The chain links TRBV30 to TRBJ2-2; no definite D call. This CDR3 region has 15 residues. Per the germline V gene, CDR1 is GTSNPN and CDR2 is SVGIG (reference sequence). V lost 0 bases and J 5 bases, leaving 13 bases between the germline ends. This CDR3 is CAWSVRGPGTGELFF. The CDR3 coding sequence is TGTGCCTGGAGTGTACGTGGCCCCGGGACCGGGGAGCTGTTTTTT.

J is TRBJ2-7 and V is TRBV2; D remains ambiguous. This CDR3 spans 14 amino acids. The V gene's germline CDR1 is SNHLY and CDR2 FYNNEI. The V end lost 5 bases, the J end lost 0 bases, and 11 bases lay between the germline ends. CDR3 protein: CASSNPTLSYEQYF. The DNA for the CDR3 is TGTGCCAGCAGTAATCCTACGCTCTCCTACGAGCAGTACTTC.

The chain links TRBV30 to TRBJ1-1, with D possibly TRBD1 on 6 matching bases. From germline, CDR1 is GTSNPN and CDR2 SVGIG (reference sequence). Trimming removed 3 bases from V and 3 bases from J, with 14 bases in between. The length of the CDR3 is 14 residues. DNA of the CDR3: TGTGCCTGGAGCCCCCTGGACAGAGACACTGAAGCTTTCTTT. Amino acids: CAWSPLDRDTEAFF. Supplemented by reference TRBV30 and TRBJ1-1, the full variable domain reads SQTIHQWPATLVQPVGSPLSLECTVEGTSNPNLYWYRQAAGRGLQLLFYSVGIGQISSEVPQNLSASRPQDRQFILSSKKLLLSDSGFYLCAWSPLDRDTEAFFGQGTRLTVV.

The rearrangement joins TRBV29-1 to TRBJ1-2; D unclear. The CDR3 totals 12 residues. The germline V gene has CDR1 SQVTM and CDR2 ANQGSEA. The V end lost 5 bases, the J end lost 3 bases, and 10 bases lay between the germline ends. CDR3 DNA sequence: TGCAGCGTTTCCTTCGACGACTATGGCTACACCTTC. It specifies CSVSFDDYGYTF.